This record covers a single T cell receptor (beta chain). Trimming removed 0 bases at V and 0 bases at J, with 12 bases between. Germline lookup yields CDR1 LGHNA and CDR2 YSLEER. The CDR3 runs to 17 residues. A marrow graft followed busulfan-fludarabine conditioning, with cyclophosphamide on days +3 and +4. Clones were read by immunoSEQ multiplex PCR, and TCRdb kept only the in-frame ones, dropping some. The profile shows 15,000 or so clones, roughly 73% of them singletons. The data were taken from a study of T cells after posttransplantation cyclophosphamide. This material consisted of CD8+ T cells sorted from PBMCs, taken 1,800 to 2,000 days after a stem cell transplant with posttransplant cyclophosphamide. The origin of this receptor is a female patient in her forties who received an allogeneic stem cell transplant from a related donor, was CMV-positive, and had no GVHD. Some T cells may possibly be graft donor cells. J is TRBJ1-3 and V is TRBV4-3; D not certain. CDR3 DNA: TGCGCCAGCAGCCAAGAGGTCGACATACTCTCTGGAAACACCATATATTTT. Translating gives CASSQEVDILSGNTIYF.